This TCR beta chain is from a study of OX40 agonist ivuxolimab in advanced cancers. Study details: Partial responses were observed in three patients, of whom one had hepatocellular carcinoma and two had cutaneous melanoma.

Here immunoSEQ multiplex PCR was the method, and the copy in TCRdb shows in-frame clones only, minus some. The table includes over 55,000 clones, around 94% detected once. Patients were ineligible given autoimmune disease history or systemic immunosuppression. Germline CDR1 is PRHDT and CDR2 is FYEKMQ (reference sequence). This CDR3 has 12 residues. V was clipped by 0 bases and J by 5 bases, with 2 bases between them. As to this clone: Its specificity is unknown.

Findings and limits, study-wide: At 0.1 to 3.0 mg/kg and by week 6, clonal expansion occurred in CD4+ and CD8+ blood T cells.

The receptor was derived from an adult with an advanced solid tumor such as melanoma, head and neck, liver or kidney cancer. Here the sequenced sample was CD4+ or CD8+ T cells sorted from blood, taken in a trial of the OX40 agonist ivuxolimab. The gene calls are TRBV13 and TRBJ1-5, with D unclear. CDR3 region: CASSLGDQPQHF. For the CDR3, the DNA is TGTGCCAGCAGCTTAGGGGATCAGCCCCAGCATTTT.